What follows describes a single T cell receptor (beta chain). Its antigen is unknown. This CDR3 has 16 amino acids. Germline V gives CDR1 SGHRS, CDR2 YFSETQ. The trim removed 4 bases at V and 7 bases at J, leaving 9 bases unmatched. These data are taken from a study of T cells in localized non-small cell lung cancer. Measured with immunoSEQ multiplex PCR; TCRdb has only the in-frame clones, and not every one. The sample records tens of thousands of clones, 84% being singletons. General observations from the study: Among the tissues sampled, uninvolved adjacent lung had the highest T cell clonality, above tumor. Sequencing involved a lone tumor region, leaving heterogeneity possible. Median roughly 57 top-100 tumor clones were shared with paired adjacent lung. Elevated blood T cell density was associated with longer overall survival.

V and J are TRBV5-1 and TRBJ2-2, with 11 bases that match TRBD2. The sequencing here drew on peripheral blood, taken before any cancer treatment. This receptor was obtained from a female donor of 60 years or more with stage I lung adenocarcinoma. Here the CDR3 reads CASSVRTSGLNGELFF. CDR3 in DNA: TGCGCCAGCAGCGTACGGACTAGCGGGTTGAACGGGGAGCTGTTTTTT.